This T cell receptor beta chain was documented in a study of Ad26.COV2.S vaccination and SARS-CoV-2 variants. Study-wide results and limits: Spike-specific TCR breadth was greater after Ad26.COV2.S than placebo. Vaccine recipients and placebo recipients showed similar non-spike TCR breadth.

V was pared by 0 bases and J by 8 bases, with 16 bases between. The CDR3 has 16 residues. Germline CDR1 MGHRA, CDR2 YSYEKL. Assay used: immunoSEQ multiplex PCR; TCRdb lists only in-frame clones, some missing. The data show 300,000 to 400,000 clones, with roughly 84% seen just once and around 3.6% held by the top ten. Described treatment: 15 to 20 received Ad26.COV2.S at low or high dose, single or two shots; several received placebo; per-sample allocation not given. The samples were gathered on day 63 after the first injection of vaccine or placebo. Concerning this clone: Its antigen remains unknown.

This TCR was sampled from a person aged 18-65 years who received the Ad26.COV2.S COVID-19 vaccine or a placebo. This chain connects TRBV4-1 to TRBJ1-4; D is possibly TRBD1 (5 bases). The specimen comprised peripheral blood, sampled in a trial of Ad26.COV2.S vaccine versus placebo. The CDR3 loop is CASSQDPDSLREKLFF. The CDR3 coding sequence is TGCGCCAGCAGCCAAGATCCTGACAGCCTTCGGGAAAAACTGTTTTTT.